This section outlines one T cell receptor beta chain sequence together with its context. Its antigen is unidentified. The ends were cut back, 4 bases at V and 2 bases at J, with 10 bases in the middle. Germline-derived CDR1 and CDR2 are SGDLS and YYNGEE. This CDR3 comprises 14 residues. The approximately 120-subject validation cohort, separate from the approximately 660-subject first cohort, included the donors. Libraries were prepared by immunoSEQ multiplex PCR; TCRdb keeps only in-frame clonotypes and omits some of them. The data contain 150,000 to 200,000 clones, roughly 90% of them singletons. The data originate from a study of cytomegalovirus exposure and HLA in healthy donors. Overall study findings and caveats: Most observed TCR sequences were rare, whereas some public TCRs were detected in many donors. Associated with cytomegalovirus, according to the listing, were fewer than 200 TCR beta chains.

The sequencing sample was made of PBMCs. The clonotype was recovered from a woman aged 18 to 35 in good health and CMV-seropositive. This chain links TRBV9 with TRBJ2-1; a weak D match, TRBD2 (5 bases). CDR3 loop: CASSPGLTYNEQFF. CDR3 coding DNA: TGTGCCAGCAGCCCCGGACTGACCTACAATGAGCAGTTCTTC.